This is a list of T cell receptor beta chains from one sample in a study of CD8 T cells in ankylosing spondylitis. Via MiXCR, TCRdb re-called the 5' RACE reads, giving one row per CDR3 protein. The sample holds roughly 670,000 distinct CDR3 sequences, 15% to 20% seen once. Sequencing was carried out using blood, either unsorted or a sorted T cell fraction (not recorded which). The receptors were sampled from a male donor with ankylosing spondylitis. The CDR3 runs from the conserved cysteine through the conserved F or W.

v_gene	j_gene	CDR3aa
TRBV7-9	TRBJ2-1	CASSLPGQVYNEQFF
TRBV10-2	TRBJ1-2	CASSESSGNYGYTF
TRBV6-5	TRBJ1-2	CASSYRQGASFAYGYTF
TRBV11-2	TRBJ2-3	CASSPTGSLLGTQYF
TRBV20-1	TRBJ2-6	CSASHRGTSGANVLTF
TRBV24-1	TRBJ1-2	CATSDSDRNNYGYTF
TRBV20-1	TRBJ1-4	CSARVVSTNEKLFFF
TRBV5-1	TRBJ2-7	CASSSDGTPLGSSYEQYF
TRBV20-1	TRBJ1-1	CSPTVNTEAFF
TRBV6-1	TRBJ2-5	CASRRGGGETQYF
TRBV12-3/TRBV12-4	TRBJ2-7	CASSPNIQEYEQYF
TRBV5-1	TRBJ1-2	CASSFHPRTKKRRGYTF
TRBV29-1	TRBJ2-1	CSAQKREGFYNEQFF
TRBV10-3	TRBJ1-2	CAIGTNRDSVYGYTF
TRBV11-3	TRBJ2-1	CASSLYADDNEQFF
TRBV6-5	TRBJ1-2	CASSYSRGREDHTF
TRBV5-1	TRBJ2-5	CASSLVAQGSETQYF
TRBV5-1	TRBJ2-1	CASIKTGGPYNEQFF
TRBV30	TRBJ1-5	CAWSRYSNQPQHF
TRBV6-2/TRBV6-3	TRBJ2-1	CASSPPGVELPSSYNEQFF
TRBV20-1	TRBJ2-7	CSAPAPGQGGSDEQYF
TRBV7-4	TRBJ2-3	CASSPPICALPDTQYF
TRBV20-1	TRBJ2-1	CSASLQTEQFF
TRBV7-9	TRBJ1-2	CASSPRSIVTNYGYTF
TRBV11-2	TRBJ2-3	CASSGDRVPDTQYF
TRBV2	TRBJ1-1	CATTLGTEAFF
TRBV20-1	TRBJ1-2	CSAKGQRDGYTF
TRBV15	TRBJ2-5	CATSRVGGISETQYF
TRBV20-1	TRBJ2-2	CSANRDTGELFF
TRBV29-1	TRBJ2-7	CSVVDRRSYEQYF
TRBV20-1	TRBJ2-7	CSARDLLRGTYEQYF
TRBV11-2	TRBJ2-7	CASSAPGLAGGNVRGEQYF
TRBV6-5	TRBJ2-1	CASSYSGGGWNNEQFF
TRBV29-1	TRBJ1-1	CSVRDGLNTEAFF
TRBV7-9	TRBJ2-1	CASSYPGGRHEQFF
TRBV20-1	TRBJ2-2	CSARRAGERGKNTGELFF
TRBV5-6	TRBJ1-2	CASSLATGEGYTF
TRBV6-4	TRBJ1-2	CASSPRGQGDGYTF
TRBV7-9	TRBJ1-2	CASSPPGADYGYTF
TRBV10-3	TRBJ2-5	CAISDHQETQYF
TRBV6-5	TRBJ2-2	CASSFLAGGPANTGELFF
TRBV12-3/TRBV12-4	TRBJ2-1	CASSPMGRAGGNEQFF
TRBV25-1	TRBJ1-6	CASSDESSYNSPLHF
TRBV20-1	TRBJ2-1	CSASLAGGPEEQFF
TRBV11-3	TRBJ1-1	CASEGQGFTEAFF
TRBV5-1	TRBJ2-1	CASSQGQSYNEQFF
TRBV5-4	TRBJ2-2	CASSFGTGGNTGELFF
TRBV20-1	TRBJ2-7	CSVRGPRDEQYF
TRBV28	TRBJ1-6	CASSFLDSLGSPLHF
TRBV27	TRBJ2-1	CASSAAVNSYNEQFF
TRBV7-9	TRBJ1-5	CASSLMSQPQHF
TRBV24-1	TRBJ2-2	CATSNRGTYTGELFF
TRBV29-1	TRBJ2-3	CSVLLGVGQSTDTQYF
TRBV4-1	TRBJ2-5	CASSQVGLGKETQYF
TRBV7-6	TRBJ1-1	CASSQHGGRELNTEAFF
TRBV4-1	TRBJ1-1	CASSQDSLEAFF
TRBV19	TRBJ1-5	CASSMMGSGVNQPQHF